Listed below are T cell receptor beta chains from one sample, sequenced in a study of cytomegalovirus exposure and HLA in healthy donors. Using immunoSEQ multiplex PCR, the repertoire was profiled, and TCRdb retains in-frame clones only, with some absent. Of under 150,000 clones in the sample, about 86% were seen once. The material sequenced was PBMCs. These receptors were obtained from a woman between 18 and 29 years old in good health and CMV-seropositive. Both conserved end residues are part of each CDR3. Each record gives: clone size, CDR3 length, J gene, D gene, V gene, CDR3 protein, CDR3 DNA. D genes are given only for firm matches. The size field is filled for only some rows; it gives once, few, many or a size class.

- | 14 | TRBJ2-2 | - | TRBV18 | CASSPGPNTGELFF | TGTGCCAGCTCACCAGGCCCGAACACCGGGGAGCTGTTTTTT
- | 15 | TRBJ2-5 | - | TRBV10-2 | CASSEATSVRETQYF | TGCGCCAGCAGTGAGGCCACGAGCGTGCGAGAGACCCAGTACTTC
- | 16 | TRBJ2-7 | TRBD2 | TRBV5-1 | CASSSKRGGPPNEQYF | TGCGCCAGCAGCTCAAAGCGGGGGGGCCCCCCGAACGAGCAGTACTTC
- | 17 | TRBJ2-2 | TRBD2 | TRBV2 | CASSPRGSGSGVGELFF | TGTGCCAGCAGTCCCCGAGGGAGCGGGAGTGGGGTCGGGGAGCTGTTTTTT
- | 13 | TRBJ2-1 | TRBD1 | TRBV10-3 | CAIRDRGRNEQFF | TGTGCCATCCGGGACAGGGGTCGTAATGAGCAGTTCTTC
- | 17 | TRBJ1-2 | TRBD1 | TRBV11-2 | CASSLEMTGGLRYGYTF | TGTGCCAGCAGCTTAGAGATGACAGGGGGCCTTCGCTATGGCTACACCTTC
- | 15 | TRBJ2-7 | - | TRBV9 | CASSVLPSYDNEQYF | TGTGCCAGCAGCGTACTCCCTAGCTACGACAACGAGCAGTACTTC
- | 13 | TRBJ2-1 | TRBD1 | TRBV6-6 | CASSLTGENEQFF | TGTGCCAGCAGTCTTACAGGGGAGAATGAGCAGTTCTTC
- | 15 | TRBJ2-1 | TRBD2 | TRBV2 | CASARSGGEGNEQFF | TGTGCCAGCGCCCGGTCGGGTGGGGAGGGGAATGAGCAGTTCTTC
- | 12 | TRBJ1-1 | - | TRBV18 | CASSREDTEAFF | TGTGCCAGCTCGAGAGAAGACACTGAAGCTTTCTTT
- | 16 | TRBJ1-2 | - | TRBV7-9 | CASSSKGGTATYGYTF | TGTGCCAGCAGCTCCAAAGGCGGGACCGCGACGTATGGCTACACCTTC
- | 15 | TRBJ2-5 | TRBD2 | TRBV6-5 | CASRGASGNQETQYF | TGTGCCAGCAGGGGAGCTAGCGGAAACCAAGAGACCCAGTACTTC
few | 17 | TRBJ1-6 | - | TRBV19 | CASSMVDGSSYNSPLHF | TGTGCCAGTAGTATGGTTGACGGGAGCTCCTATAATTCACCCCTCCACTTT
few | 15 | TRBJ1-2 | - | TRBV2 | CASSVLGQGLHGYTF | TGTGCCAGCAGTGTGCTCGGGCAGGGACTTCATGGCTACACCTTC
- | 16 | TRBJ2-7 | TRBD2 | TRBV6-6 | CASSYGLTSETKWQYF | TGTGCCAGCAGTTACGGGCTGACTAGCGAGACTAAGTGGCAGTACTTC
- | 13 | TRBJ1-2 | - | TRBV9 | CASSVAGRAGYTF | TGTGCCAGCAGCGTAGCCGGCAGGGCTGGCTACACCTTC
- | 14 | TRBJ2-7 | - | TRBV7-9 | CASSQTPRTYEQYF | TGTGCCAGCAGCCAGACCCCGCGGACCTACGAGCAGTACTTC
- | 15 | TRBJ1-2 | - | TRBV5-4 | CASSLESGDTHGYTF | TGTGCCAGCAGCTTGGAGTCCGGAGATACCCACGGCTACACCTTC
- | 15 | TRBJ2-4 | - | TRBV9 | CASSVEGRGKNIQYF | TGTGCCAGCAGCGTAGAGGGGAGGGGGAAAAACATTCAGTACTTC
- | 15 | TRBJ1-2 | - | TRBV5-1 | CASRFNGGPHYGYTF | TGCGCCAGCCGCTTCAATGGGGGCCCGCACTATGGCTACACCTTC
few | 16 | TRBJ1-2 | TRBD1 | TRBV28 | CASSSESTGPSYGYTF | TGTGCCAGCAGTTCCGAATCGACAGGGCCTTCCTATGGCTACACCTTC
few | 12 | TRBJ1-6 | - | TRBV28 | CASSLIFGALHF | TGTGCCAGCAGTTTAATATTCGGAGCCCTCCACTTT
- | 15 | TRBJ1-6 | - | TRBV27 | CASRTRVDGNSPLHF | TGTGCCAGCAGGACCAGGGTCGACGGGAATTCACCCCTCCACTTT